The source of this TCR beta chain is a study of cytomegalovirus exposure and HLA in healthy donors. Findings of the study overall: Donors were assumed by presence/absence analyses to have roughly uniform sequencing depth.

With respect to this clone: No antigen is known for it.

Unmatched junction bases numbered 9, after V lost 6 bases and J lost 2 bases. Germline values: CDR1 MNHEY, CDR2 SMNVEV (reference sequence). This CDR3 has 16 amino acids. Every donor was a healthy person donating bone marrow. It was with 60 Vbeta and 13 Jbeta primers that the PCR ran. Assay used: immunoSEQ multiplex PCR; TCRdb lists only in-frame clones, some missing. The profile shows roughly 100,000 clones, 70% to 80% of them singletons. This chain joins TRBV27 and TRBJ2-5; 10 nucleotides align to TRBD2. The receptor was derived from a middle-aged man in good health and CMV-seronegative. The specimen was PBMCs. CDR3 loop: CASRAGLAGEQETQYF. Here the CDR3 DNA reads TGTGCCAGCAGGGCGGGCCTAGCGGGGGAACAAGAGACCCAGTACTTC.